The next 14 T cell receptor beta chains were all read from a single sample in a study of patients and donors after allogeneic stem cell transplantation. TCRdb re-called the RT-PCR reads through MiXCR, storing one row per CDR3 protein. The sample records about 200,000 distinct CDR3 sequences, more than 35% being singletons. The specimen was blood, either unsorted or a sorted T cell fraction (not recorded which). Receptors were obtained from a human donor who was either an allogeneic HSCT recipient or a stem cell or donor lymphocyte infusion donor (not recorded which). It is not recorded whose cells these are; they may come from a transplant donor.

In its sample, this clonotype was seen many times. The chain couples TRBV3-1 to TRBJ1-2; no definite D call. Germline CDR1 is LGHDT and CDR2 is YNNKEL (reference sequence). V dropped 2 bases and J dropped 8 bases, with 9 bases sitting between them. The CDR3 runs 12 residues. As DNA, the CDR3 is TGTGCCAGCAGCCAACTCGGTGGAGGCTACACCTTC. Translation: CASSQLGGGYTF.

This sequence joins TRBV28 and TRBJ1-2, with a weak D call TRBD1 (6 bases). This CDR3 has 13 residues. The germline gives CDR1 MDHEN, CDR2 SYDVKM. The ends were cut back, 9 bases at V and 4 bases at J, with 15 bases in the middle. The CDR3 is CASYLQGSYGYTF. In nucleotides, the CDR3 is TGTGCCAGTTATCTACAGGGCTCCTATGGCTACACCTTC.

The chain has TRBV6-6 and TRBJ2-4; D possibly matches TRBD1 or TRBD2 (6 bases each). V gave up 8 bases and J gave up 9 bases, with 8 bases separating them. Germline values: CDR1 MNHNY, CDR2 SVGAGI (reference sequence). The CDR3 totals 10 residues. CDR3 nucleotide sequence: TGTGCCAGCGGGGGGCGCATTCAGTACTTC. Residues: CASGGRIQYF.

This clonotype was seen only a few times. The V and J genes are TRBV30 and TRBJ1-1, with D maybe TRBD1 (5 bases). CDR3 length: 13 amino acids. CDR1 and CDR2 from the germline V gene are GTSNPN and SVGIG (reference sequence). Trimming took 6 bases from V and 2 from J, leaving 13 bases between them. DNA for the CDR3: TGTGCCTGTTCCGGGACTTCCAACACTGAAGCTTTCTTT. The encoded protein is CACSGTSNTEAFF.

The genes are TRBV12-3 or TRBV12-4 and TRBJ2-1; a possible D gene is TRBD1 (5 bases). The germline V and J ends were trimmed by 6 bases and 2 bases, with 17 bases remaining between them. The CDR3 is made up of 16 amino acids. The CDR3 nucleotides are TGTGCCAGCAGCCGATCAGGGTTGACCGCCTACAATGAGCAGTTCTTC. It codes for CASSRSGLTAYNEQFF.

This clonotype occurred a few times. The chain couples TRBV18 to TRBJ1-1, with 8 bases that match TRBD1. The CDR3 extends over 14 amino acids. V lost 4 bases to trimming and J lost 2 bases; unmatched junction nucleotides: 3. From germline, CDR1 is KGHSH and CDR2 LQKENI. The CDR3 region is CASSQGQGNTEAFF. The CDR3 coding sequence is TGTGCCAGCTCACAAGGACAGGGAAACACTGAAGCTTTCTTT.

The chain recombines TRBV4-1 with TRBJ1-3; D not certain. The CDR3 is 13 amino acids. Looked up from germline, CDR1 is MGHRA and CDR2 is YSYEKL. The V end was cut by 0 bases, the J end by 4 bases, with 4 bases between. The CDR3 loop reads CASSQESGNTIYF. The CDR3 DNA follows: TGCGCCAGCAGCCAAGAGTCAGGAAACACCATATATTTT.

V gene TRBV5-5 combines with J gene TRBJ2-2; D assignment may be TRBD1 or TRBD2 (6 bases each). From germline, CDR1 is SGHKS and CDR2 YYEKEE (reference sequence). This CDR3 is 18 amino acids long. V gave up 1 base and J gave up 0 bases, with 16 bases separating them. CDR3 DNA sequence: TGTGCCAGCAGCTTGATCCCGGGAGACAGGTCGAACACCGGGGAGCTGTTTTTT. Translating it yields CASSLIPGDRSNTGELFF.

This CDR3 reads CASSFHRGGQPQHF. CDR3 nucleotides: TGTGCCAGCAGTTTCCACAGGGGTGGTCAGCCCCAGCATTTT. The J gene is TRBJ1-5, the V gene TRBV12-3 or TRBV12-4; 7 bases map to TRBD1. Trimming removed 3 bases from V and 6 bases from J; junction bases left unmatched: 5. The CDR3 runs to 14 residues.

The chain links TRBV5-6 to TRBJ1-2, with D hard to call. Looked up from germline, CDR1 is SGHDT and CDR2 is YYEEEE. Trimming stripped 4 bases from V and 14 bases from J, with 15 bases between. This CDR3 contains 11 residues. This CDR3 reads CASSARQGLTF. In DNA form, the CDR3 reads TGTGCCAGCAGCGCGAGACAAGGGCTGACCTTC.

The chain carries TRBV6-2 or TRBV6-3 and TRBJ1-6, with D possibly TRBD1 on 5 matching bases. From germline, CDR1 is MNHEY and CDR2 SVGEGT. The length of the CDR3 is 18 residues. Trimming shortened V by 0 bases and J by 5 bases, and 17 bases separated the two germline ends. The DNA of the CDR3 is TGTGCCAGCAGTTACTCGACGGTTTTGGGGCCCAATAATTCACCCCTCCACTTT. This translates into CASSYSTVLGPNNSPLHF.

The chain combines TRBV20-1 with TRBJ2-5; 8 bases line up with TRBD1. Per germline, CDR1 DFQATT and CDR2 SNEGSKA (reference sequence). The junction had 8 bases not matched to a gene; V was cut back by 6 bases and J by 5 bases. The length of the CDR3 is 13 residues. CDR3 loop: CSALGQGRETQYF. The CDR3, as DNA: TGCAGTGCCTTAGGACAGGGAAGGGAGACCCAGTACTTC.

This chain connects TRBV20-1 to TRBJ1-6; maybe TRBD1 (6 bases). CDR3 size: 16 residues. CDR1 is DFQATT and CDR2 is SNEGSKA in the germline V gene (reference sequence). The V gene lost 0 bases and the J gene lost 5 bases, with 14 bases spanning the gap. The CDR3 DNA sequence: TGCAGTGCTAGAGATCTCGGCAGGGGAGATAATTCACCCCTCCACTTT. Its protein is CSARDLGRGDNSPLHF.

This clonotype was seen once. The CDR3 region is CASSQGPASNEQFF. CDR3 in DNA: TGCGCCAGCAGCCAAGGGCCAGCCAGCAATGAGCAGTTCTTC. This chain joins TRBV4-1 and TRBJ2-1; D ambiguous. Germline V gives CDR1 MGHRA, CDR2 YSYEKL. Trimming removed 1 base from V and 6 bases from J, with 10 bases in between. CDR3 size: 14 residues.